Below are 15 T cell receptor beta chains sequenced from a single sample in a study of T cells in tuberculosis. Regarding time point: new active TB diagnosis, blood taken before or within 7 days of starting treatment. Method: immunoSEQ multiplex PCR; TCRdb's copy keeps in-frame clones and lacks some. This table holds approximately 31,000 clones, more than 70% found once. The input for sequencing was PBMCs, taken at tuberculosis diagnosis. These TCRs come from an adult with tuberculosis.

This clone has only one observation. The chain employs TRBV19 and TRBJ1-2; D may be TRBD1 (6 bases). Trimming pared 3 bases from V and 6 bases from J, leaving 11 bases between. The CDR3 is 13 amino acids. CDR1 and CDR2 (germline): LNHDA, SQIVND (reference sequence). The CDR3 here is CASSIRAGDGYTF. The CDR3 DNA reads TGTGCCAGTAGTATCCGAGCAGGGGATGGCTACACCTTC.

The chain carries TRBV27 and TRBJ1-5; D call uncertain. CDR3 length: 14 amino acids. The germline V and J ends were trimmed by 10 bases and 5 bases, with 18 bases remaining between them. Looked up from germline, CDR1 is MNHEY and CDR2 is SMNVEV (reference sequence). The CDR3 region has the DNA TGTGCCACCCAACCCCCCCCTCGAGATCAGCCCCAGCATTTT. Amino acids: CATQPPPRDQPQHF.

The chain uses TRBV7-6 and TRBJ2-6, with D possibly matching TRBD1 (5 bases). CDR3 size: 15 residues. Germline V CDR1 and CDR2: SGHVS, FNYEAQ. V lost 7 bases and J 0 bases, leaving 10 bases between the germline ends. CDR3 DNA: TGTGCCAGCACGACCAGGGTCTCTGGGGCCAACGTCCTGACTTTC. Translated, it gives CASTTRVSGANVLTF. The whole variable domain, remainder taken from reference TRBV7-6 and TRBJ2-6, is GAGVSQSPRYKVTKRGQDVALRCDPISGHVSLYWYRQALGQGPEFLTYFNYEAQQDKSGLPNDRFSAERPEGSISTLTIQRTEQRDSAMYRCASTTRVSGANVLTFGAGSRLTVL.

This chain uses TRBV7-3 with TRBJ2-1, with 7 bases that match TRBD2. Germline CDR1 and CDR2: SGHTA and FQGTGA. Trimming took 5 bases from V and 3 from J; bases not matched to a gene: 4. The CDR3 spans 14 residues. The CDR3 DNA follows: TGTGCCAGCAGCCCCCGGGGGGACTACAATGAGCAGTTCTTC. The encoded protein is CASSPRGDYNEQFF.

The V gene is TRBV30, the J gene TRBJ1-3; 11 bases match TRBD1. Germline V gene lookup returns CDR1 GTSNPN and CDR2 SVGIG (reference sequence). The CDR3 length is 17 residues. With 5 bases clipped from V and 0 bases from J, the junction kept 9 bases outside the gene matches. The CDR3 is CAWAKPGTGGSGNTIYF. CDR3 bases: TGTGCCTGGGCCAAACCCGGGACAGGGGGCTCTGGAAACACCATATATTTT. The entire variable domain, with the rest obtained from reference TRBV30 and TRBJ1-3, is as follows: SQTIHQWPATLVQPVGSPLSLECTVEGTSNPNLYWYRQAAGRGLQLLFYSVGIGQISSEVPQNLSASRPQDRQFILSSKKLLLSDSGFYLCAWAKPGTGGSGNTIYFGEGSWLTVV.

The chain combines TRBV9 with TRBJ2-3; 12 nucleotides agree with TRBD2. This CDR3 contains 17 residues. J lost 8 bases, V lost 4 bases, and 14 bases had no gene match. The germline V gene has CDR1 SGDLS and CDR2 YYNGEE. The DNA for the CDR3 is TGTGCCAGCAGCCCCCAGGGGCTAGCGGGGGGGTGGGGTACGCAGTATTTT. Protein sequence: CASSPQGLAGGWGTQYF.

This rearrangement joins TRBV6-6 to TRBJ2-7; 10 bases are a match to TRBD1. V shed 4 bases and J 2 bases; nucleotides not matched to a gene: 5. Germline V gene lookup returns CDR1 MNHNY and CDR2 SVGAGI (reference sequence). This CDR3 comprises 15 residues. CDR3 residues: CASSSPGQGTYEQYF. The CDR3 coding sequence is TGTGCCAGCAGTTCACCGGGACAGGGGACCTACGAGCAGTACTTC.

V and J are TRBV29-1 and TRBJ2-7; 11 bases agree with TRBD1. Trimming removed 3 bases from V and 4 bases from J; junction bases left unmatched: 2. There are 13 residues in the CDR3. Germline CDR1 and CDR2: SQVTM and ANQGSEA. The CDR3 protein is CSVDGDRGYEQYF. The CDR3 coding sequence is TGCAGCGTTGACGGGGACAGGGGGTACGAGCAGTACTTC.

The J gene is TRBJ2-7, the V gene TRBV7-6; D possibly corresponds to TRBD1 (5 bases). In germline, CDR1 is SGHVS, CDR2 FNYEAQ. Trimming cost V 3 bases and J 5 bases, with 11 bases left between them. CDR3 length equals 13 residues. CDR3 in DNA: TGTGCCAGCAGCTTTAAGGGCAGGGACGAGCAGTACTTC. Amino acid sequence: CASSFKGRDEQYF.

This chain uses TRBV7-9 with TRBJ2-2, with D unresolved. The length of the CDR3 is 13 residues. Germline V gives CDR1 SEHNR, CDR2 FQNEAQ (reference sequence). Trimming took off 3 bases at V and 6 bases at J, with 8 bases between the two ends. CDR3 in DNA: TGTGCCAGCAGCTTCCGGCTAGCCGGGGAGCTGTTTTTT. Its protein product is CASSFRLAGELFF.

The rearrangement links TRBV5-1 to TRBJ1-2; 9 bases are shared with TRBD1. CDR1 and CDR2 from the germline V gene are SGHRS and YFSETQ. J gave up 8 bases and V 5 bases, and 13 bases lay outside the gene matches. The CDR3 sequence is 15 residues long. The CDR3 protein is CASSSEGQGPGGYTF. For the CDR3, the DNA is TGCGCCAGCAGTTCGGAGGGACAGGGCCCGGGGGGCTACACCTTC. Drawing the rest from reference TRBV5-1 and TRBJ1-2, the complete variable domain is KAGVTQTPRYLIKTRGQQVTLSCSPISGHRSVSWYQQTPGQGLQFLFEYFSETQRNKGNFPGRFSGRQFSNSRSEMNVSTLELGDSALYLCASSSEGQGPGGYTFGSGTRLTVV.

The genes are TRBV7-9 and TRBJ2-1; D may be TRBD2 (5 bases). The V gene's germline CDR1 is SEHNR and CDR2 FQNEAQ (reference sequence). The CDR3 is 15 residues long. V lost 1 base to trimming and J lost 3 bases, with 10 bases between them. The CDR3 DNA reads TGTGCCAGCAGCTTAGGGTCCGGGAACTACAATGAGCAGTTCTTC. This sequence encodes CASSLGSGNYNEQFF.

CDR3 DNA sequence: TGTGCCAGCAGTGTTGGGCTTTACACAGATACGCAGTATTTT. Protein: CASSVGLYTDTQYF. This chain uses TRBV2 with TRBJ2-3; no definite D call. The V gene's germline CDR1 is SNHLY and CDR2 FYNNEI. With 4 bases removed from V and 2 bases from J, the gap between germline ends came to 10 bases. The CDR3 totals 14 residues.

The rearrangement links TRBV28 to TRBJ2-7; D gene uncertain. From germline, CDR1 is MDHEN and CDR2 SYDVKM. This CDR3 region has 13 residues. V was trimmed by 5 bases and J by 6 bases, leaving 14 bases between them. CDR3 bases: TGTGCCAGCAGTGTACGCCAGGCCGGCGAGCAGTACTTC. Translation gives CASSVRQAGEQYF.

V usage is TRBV12-5 and J usage is TRBJ1-4, with 9 bases that match TRBD1. The CDR3 has 14 amino acids. With V trimmed by 4 bases and J by 6 bases, 3 bases remained unmatched. Per germline, CDR1 LGHNT and CDR2 FRNRAP. The DNA for the CDR3 is TGTGCTAGTGGTTCGGGACAGGGTGATGAAAAACTGTTTTTT. Its translation is CASGSGQGDEKLFF.